One T cell receptor (beta chain) is described in this entry. Its antigen is unknown. Per-base qualities were not stored, and no clone one base away is much larger. The data derive from a study of siplizumab effects on memory and regulatory T cells (dated by TCRdb to between 2018 and 2021). About the full investigation: The study looked at the effect of siplizumab, an anti-CD2 antibody, on alloreactive T-cell subsets in allogeneic mixed lymphocyte reactions made from human PBMCs.

CDR1 and CDR2 were assigned from the germline V gene as MNHNS and SASEGT. The CDR3 sequence holds 14 residues, the cysteine and phenylalanine included. Only the CDR3 DNA stays, 42 bases, in frame from base 1. V and J are trimmed by 7 bases and 1 base, and the gene matches miss 4 bases of the junction. Study-wide conclusions, independent of this receptor: Whether proliferating Tregs from siplizumab cultures actually had suppressive function was not functionally confirmed. The cumulative frequency of alloreactive sequences traceable to unstimulated CD4+ memory T cells was significantly reduced by siplizumab. Greater diversity appeared to be present in unstimulated naive T cells than in memory T cells, and a substantial contribution to the alloresponse seemed to be made by naive cells. For roughly 75-95% of proliferating CD4+ or CD8+ clones, no naive or memory phenotype could be assigned. Among mappable alloreactive CD4+ clones, an average Treg-derived fraction of roughly 70% was observed with siplizumab, compared with about 25% in control reactions. Because sequences at frequencies below about 10^-5 were poorly captured, only a minor fraction of alloreactive clones could be mapped back to unstimulated subsets.

The method was the immunoSEQ multiplex PCR assay. The deep sequencing platform assayed about 10^5 TCR templates per sample. Genomic DNA extracted from sorted T cells was used for TCRbeta CDR3 sequencing. In the original analysis: The R programming language was used for the clonal analysis of the TCRbeta CDR3 data. Unstimulated samples were compared with post-reaction CFSE-low samples to define alloreactive CD4+ and CD8+ clones. Alloreactive CD4+ clones were assigned to regulatory or non-regulatory origin by matching sequences to sorted unstimulated Treg and non-Treg repertoires. TCRdb took over this immuneACCESS table, retaining in-frame rearrangements with V and J assigned. Such tables are incomplete; in checked studies, under half of the missing clones stem from an unresolved V gene, and the remainder is unexplained. The DNA was the basis for D and trimming; V, J and clone size are from that table. This sample has around 87,000 clones in its table, and around 89% of those were observed once. Of the sample, around 14% is held by the ten largest clones.

TCRbeta CDR3 sequencing was performed on sorted unstimulated T cells and on proliferating T cells recovered from mixed lymphocyte reactions. Fresh whole blood from ten HLA-typed healthy donors was used as the source from which PBMCs were isolated. The chain joins TRBV6-1 to TRBJ1-1, and 9 junctional nucleotides match TRBD1. This TCR came from a human donor in good health. What was sequenced was CD4+ T cells sorted from blood. The DNA sequence reads TGTGCCAGCAAGGACAGGGGAGCGAACACTGAAGCTTTCTTT. This encodes CASKDRGANTEAFF.